Shown below are 23 T cell receptor beta chains from a single sample sequenced in a study of blood T cell repertoires in COVID-19. Profiling relied on immunoSEQ multiplex PCR, and the TCRdb table lists in-frame clones only, not all of them. There are 50,000 to 55,000 clones in the sample; 70% to 85% occur only once, and more than 13% lies in the top ten. Material for sequencing was peripheral blood. Receptors were obtained from a human donor in a cohort sampled during active COVID-19.

The CDR3 DNA reads TGTGCCAGCAGCTTGTCGACAGGGGGCCAATACGAGCAGTACTTC. Its translation is CASSLSTGGQYEQYF. The V gene is TRBV5-6, the J gene TRBJ2-7; the match to TRBD1 covers 10 bases. The ends lost 1 base at V and 4 bases at J; junction bases unmatched: 5. This CDR3 has 15 amino acids. CDR1 is SGHDT and CDR2 is YYEEEE in the germline V gene. Filled out from reference TRBV5-6 and TRBJ2-7, the complete variable domain reads DAGVTQSPTHLIKTRGQQVTLRCSPKSGHDTVSWYQQALGQGPQFIFQYYEEEERQRGNFPDRFSGHQFPNYSSELNVNALLLGDSALYLCASSLSTGGQYEQYFGPGTRLTVT.

The V call is TRBV28, the J call TRBJ2-5; D possibly corresponds to TRBD2 (6 bases). With 7 bases removed from V and 4 bases from J, the gap between germline ends came to 10 bases. The germline V gene has CDR1 MDHEN and CDR2 SYDVKM. The CDR3 consists of 12 residues. CDR3 in amino acids: CASNGGRETQYF. CDR3 in DNA: TGTGCCAGCAACGGAGGGCGAGAGACCCAGTACTTC.

This chain uses TRBV28 with TRBJ1-1; D is unclear. The CDR3 spans 13 residues. V dropped 7 bases and J dropped 5 bases, with 14 bases sitting between them. Germline CDR1 reads MDHEN; CDR2 reads SYDVKM. This chain's CDR3 is CASMGRVRTEAFF. The DNA of the CDR3 is TGTGCCAGCATGGGGAGGGTTCGGACTGAAGCTTTCTTT.

The chain employs TRBV7-9 and TRBJ2-7, with TRBD1 matching over 8 bases. The CDR3 totals 14 residues. The germline gives CDR1 SEHNR, CDR2 FQNEAQ (reference sequence). V was pared by 4 bases and J by 0 bases, with 2 bases of the junction left unmatched. The CDR3 here is CASSSGQDSYEQYF. Written as DNA, the CDR3 is TGTGCCAGCAGCTCGGGACAGGACTCCTACGAGCAGTACTTC.

This chain connects TRBV19 to TRBJ2-5; D is unclear. CDR3 length equals 13 residues. Germline assignment: CDR1 LNHDA and CDR2 SQIVND (reference sequence). Trimming took 5 bases from V and 2 from J, leaving 9 bases between them. The CDR3 reads CASSGQTQETQYF. The CDR3, as DNA: TGTGCCAGTAGTGGGCAGACACAAGAGACCCAGTACTTC.

This clone is a singleton in its sample. The DNA of the CDR3 is TGTGCCAGTAGTATAATTAGCGGGAGAGGCACAGATACGCAGTATTTT. Residues: CASSIISGRGTDTQYF. The rearrangement uses TRBV19 and TRBJ2-3; 9 bases map to TRBD2. The V gene end was trimmed by 2 bases and the J gene end by 1 base; junction bases not matched to a gene: 4. The CDR3 runs to 16 residues. CDR1 is LNHDA and CDR2 is SQIVND in the germline V gene (reference sequence).

The chain uses TRBV24-1 and TRBJ2-5; TRBD1 matches at 7 bases. V lost 4 bases to trimming and J lost 7 bases; unmatched junction nucleotides: 8. Per germline, CDR1 KGHDR and CDR2 SFDVKD. The length of the CDR3 is 14 residues. The DNA of the CDR3 is TGTGCCACCAGTGACCCCCGACAGGGTCGGACCCAGTACTTC. Encoded protein: CATSDPRQGRTQYF.

A single count supports this clone. The genes are TRBV5-1 and TRBJ2-7; D might be TRBD1 (5 bases). The CDR3 has 13 amino acids. Looked up from germline, CDR1 is SGHRS and CDR2 is YFSETQ. V was clipped by 0 bases and J by 4 bases, with 8 bases between them. CDR3: CASSLEGLYEQYF. CDR3 sequence (DNA): TGCGCCAGCAGCTTGGAGGGGTTGTACGAGCAGTACTTC.

The chain joins TRBV28 to TRBJ2-5; 8 bases are shared with TRBD2. The germline V gene encodes CDR1 MDHEN and CDR2 SYDVKM. V lost 5 bases to trimming and J lost 1 base; unmatched junction nucleotides: 12. The CDR3 contains 17 residues. As DNA, the CDR3 is TGTGCCAGCAGTGCGCGGGGGGCTAGCGGTGCCCAAGAGACCCAGTACTTC. It codes for CASSARGASGAQETQYF.

V and J are TRBV29-1 and TRBJ2-7; 12 nucleotides line up with TRBD1. CDR1 SQVTM and CDR2 ANQGSEA come from the germline V gene. The trim removed 7 bases at V and 2 bases at J, leaving 3 bases unmatched. The CDR3 sequence is 13 residues long. The CDR3 DNA sequence: TGCAGCGCCGGGACAGGGGGCCCCTACGAGCAGTACTTC. Amino acid sequence: CSAGTGGPYEQYF.

The chain couples TRBV7-9 to TRBJ1-6; TRBD1 might be the D (5 bases). Trimming pared 3 bases from V and 5 bases from J, leaving 14 bases between. The CDR3 runs 16 residues. CDR1 and CDR2 (germline): SEHNR, FQNEAQ (reference sequence). The CDR3 sequence: CASSFGGRGDNSPLHF. The CDR3 nucleotides are TGTGCCAGCAGCTTTGGGGGGAGGGGAGATAATTCACCCCTCCACTTT.

The rearrangement links TRBV7-2 to TRBJ2-3; 12 nucleotides match TRBD2. V shed 1 base, J shed 6 bases, and the junction held 8 bases outside the gene matches. The germline CDR1 and CDR2 sequences are SGHTA and FQGNSA. The CDR3 runs to 17 residues. The CDR3 DNA reads TGTGCCAGCAGCTTAGTGGCTAGCGGGGGGGCAGGGGATACGCAGTATTTT. Its translation: CASSLVASGGAGDTQYF. The variable domain in full, completed from reference TRBV7-2 and TRBJ2-3, reads GAGVSQSPSNKVTEKGKDVELRCDPISGHTALYWYRQSLGQGLEFLIYFQGNSAPDKSGLPSDRFSAERTGGSVSTLTIQRTQQEDSAVYLCASSLVASGGAGDTQYFGPGTRLTVL.

The V call is TRBV6-5, the J call TRBJ2-4, with TRBD1 as a possible D gene (6 bases). Germline assignment: CDR1 MNHEY and CDR2 SVGAGI. The CDR3 sequence is 14 residues long. Trimming stripped 10 bases from V and 0 bases from J, with 13 bases between. DNA of the CDR3: TGTGCCACCCAAACAGGGCTAGCCAAAAACATTCAGTACTTC. Amino acid sequence: CATQTGLAKNIQYF.

The gene calls are TRBV2 and TRBJ1-3, with 7 bases matching TRBD1. Germline loops: CDR1 SNHLY, CDR2 FYNNEI. The CDR3 sequence is 16 residues long. J was trimmed by 0 bases and V by 3 bases; bases with no gene match: 5. CDR3 in DNA: TGTGCCAGCAGTGATGGGACAGTACCCTCTGGAAACACCATATATTTT. Protein product: CASSDGTVPSGNTIYF.

J is TRBJ1-3 and V is TRBV5-1, with D tentatively TRBD1 (5 bases). Trimming left V 4 bases short and J 0 bases short, with 11 bases between. CDR1 and CDR2 (germline): SGHRS, YFSETQ. The CDR3 loop spans 15 amino acids. CDR3 bases: TGCGCCAGCAGCCCGGACACTTACTCTGGAAACACCATATATTTT. This gives the protein CASSPDTYSGNTIYF.

The chain employs TRBV6-6 and TRBJ1-4, with D tentatively TRBD1 (5 bases). Trimming took off 5 bases at V and 8 bases at J, with 6 bases between the two ends. This CDR3 region has 11 residues. The germline CDR1 and CDR2 sequences are MNHNY and SVGAGI (reference sequence). CDR3 coding DNA: TGTGCCAGCAGTCGACAGGAAAAACTGTTTTTT. It specifies CASSRQEKLFF.

V and J are TRBV29-1 and TRBJ1-2; D is unresolved. Germline lookup yields CDR1 SQVTM and CDR2 ANQGSEA. V was cut by 7 bases and J by 7 bases, with 16 bases left in between. CDR3 length: 12 residues. The CDR3 loop is CSAHGLSGGYTF. CDR3 nucleotide sequence: TGCAGCGCCCACGGTCTATCGGGTGGCTACACCTTC.

The CDR3 region has the DNA TGTGCCAGCAGCGATTCTAAAAAACTGTTTTTT. It specifies CASSDSKKLFF. This rearrangement joins TRBV6-5 to TRBJ1-4, with D hard to call. Germline CDR1 is MNHEY and CDR2 is SVGAGI. This CDR3 spans 11 amino acids. The V end was cut by 6 bases, the J end by 9 bases, with 8 bases between.

V usage is TRBV13 and J usage is TRBJ2-5, with 10 bases aligning to TRBD1. The CDR3 is 15 residues long. The V gene's germline CDR1 is PRHDT and CDR2 FYEKMQ (reference sequence). V shed 5 bases, J shed 2 bases, and the junction held 5 bases outside the gene matches. The CDR3 DNA is TGTGCCAGCAGCACCGGGGACAGGGGACAAGAGACCCAGTACTTC. Protein product: CASSTGDRGQETQYF.

This chain joins TRBV11-2 and TRBJ1-2; 7 bases map to TRBD1. The J segment lost 4 bases and the V segment lost 0 bases, leaving 14 bases of the junction unmatched. Germline V gene lookup returns CDR1 SGHAT and CDR2 FQNNGV. The CDR3 has 18 amino acids. The CDR3 here is CASSLDPEVGGRFYGYTF. The CDR3 nucleotides read TGTGCCAGCAGCTTAGACCCCGAGGTAGGGGGCCGCTTCTATGGCTACACCTTC.

The genes are TRBV7-2 and TRBJ2-1; D is possibly TRBD2 (6 bases). Germline V gene data show CDR1 as SGHTA and CDR2 as FQGNSA. V was trimmed by 4 bases and J by 8 bases, leaving 9 bases between them. The CDR3 sequence is 12 residues long. Here the CDR3 DNA reads TGTGCCAGCAGCTCCGGGAGCCATGAGCAGTTCTTC. Translated, it gives CASSSGSHEQFF.

The V call is TRBV9, the J call TRBJ2-4; 7 positions agree with TRBD2. Germline loops: CDR1 SGDLS, CDR2 YYNGEE. V shed 4 bases and J 8 bases; nucleotides not matched to a gene: 6. This CDR3 has 13 residues. The CDR3 protein is CASSRRAGDIQYF. CDR3 nucleotide sequence: TGTGCCAGCAGCCGCCGGGCGGGGGACATTCAGTACTTC.

The chain couples TRBV6-6 to TRBJ2-2; D uncertain. The length of the CDR3 is 15 residues. Deletions cut 2 bases from V and 0 bases from J, with 7 bases between. Per germline, CDR1 MNHNY and CDR2 SVGAGI (reference sequence). The CDR3 DNA reads as TGTGCCAGCAGTTACGACCGGGCGAACACCGGGGAGCTGTTTTTT. Translated, it gives CASSYDRANTGELFF.